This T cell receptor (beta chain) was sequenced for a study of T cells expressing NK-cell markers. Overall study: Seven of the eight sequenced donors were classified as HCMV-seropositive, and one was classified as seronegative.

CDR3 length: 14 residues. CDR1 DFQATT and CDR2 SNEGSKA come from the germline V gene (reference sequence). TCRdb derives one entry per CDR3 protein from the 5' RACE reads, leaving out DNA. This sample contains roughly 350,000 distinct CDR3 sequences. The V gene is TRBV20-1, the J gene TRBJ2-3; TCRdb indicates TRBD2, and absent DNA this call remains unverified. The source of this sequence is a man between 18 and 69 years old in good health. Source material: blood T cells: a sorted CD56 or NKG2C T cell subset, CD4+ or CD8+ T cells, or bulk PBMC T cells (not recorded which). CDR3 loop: CSAMISGGADTQYF.